This is a list of T cell receptor beta chains from one sample in a study of patients and donors after allogeneic stem cell transplantation. Via MiXCR, TCRdb re-called the RT-PCR reads, giving one row per CDR3 protein. Among about 400,000 distinct CDR3 sequences listed, 16% were seen once. The sample was blood, either unsorted or a sorted T cell fraction (not recorded which). The receptors shown here come from a human donor who was either an allogeneic HSCT recipient or a stem cell or donor lymphocyte infusion donor (not recorded which). It is not recorded whose cells these are; they may come from a transplant donor. CDR3s include the opening cysteine and the closing phenylalanine or tryptophan. The order of the fields is D gene, clone size, V gene, J gene, CDR3 length, CDR3 DNA, CDR3 protein. D genes are given only for firm matches. Clone size is given for some rows only: seen once, a few or many times, or a class if the clone is expanded.

>TRBD2|NA|TRBV5-5|TRBJ2-1|15
TGTGCCAGCAGCTTCAGAAGGCTAGCGGGAGAAGAGCAGTTCTTC
CASSFRRLAGEEQFF
>NA|NA|TRBV15|TRBJ2-5|15
TGTGCCACCAGCACAAGGGCGGGACAGATAGAGACCCAGTACTTC
CATSTRAGQIETQYF
>NA|few|TRBV2|TRBJ1-1|15
TGTGCCAGCAACCCGCTCGGCCAGGGACGTACTGAAGCTTTCTTT
CASNPLGQGRTEAFF
>NA|many|TRBV2|TRBJ1-3|14
TGTGCCAGCAAAGGACAGATCTCTGGAAACACCATATATTTT
CASKGQISGNTIYF
>NA|many|TRBV12-3/TRBV12-4|TRBJ1-5|17
TGTGCCAGCAGTCTTGGCGAGAGAGGGGTCCCCCATCAGCCCCAGCATTTT
CASSLGERGVPHQPQHF
>TRBD1|few|TRBV24-1|TRBJ2-1|14
TGTGCCACCAGATCGGGACAGGGGTACAATGAGCAGTTCTTC
CATRSGQGYNEQFF
>TRBD1|few|TRBV18|TRBJ2-7|14
TGTGCCAGCTCAACTAGGGACAGGGTCCACGAGCAGTACTTC
CASSTRDRVHEQYF
>NA|NA|TRBV29-1|TRBJ1-2|13
TGCAGCGTTGGGGACACCAAAAACTATGGCTACACCTTC
CSVGDTKNYGYTF
>TRBD2|few|TRBV9|TRBJ2-7|15
TGTGCCAGCAGCGCGGGACTAGCGGATTCCTACGAGCAGTACTTC
CASSAGLADSYEQYF
>NA|few|TRBV18|TRBJ2-1|13
TGTGCCAGCTCACCAACGAGGGGGAATGAGCAGTTCTTC
CASSPTRGNEQFF
>TRBD1|NA|TRBV27|TRBJ2-7|13
TGTGCCAGCAGTTTGCCGACAGGGGAAGAGCAGTACTTC
CASSLPTGEEQYF
>NA|NA|TRBV13|TRBJ2-1|15
TGTGCCAGCAGCTTAGAGGGCGGGTTCAAGGATGAGCAGTTCTTC
CASSLEGGFKDEQFF
>TRBD1|few|TRBV27|TRBJ2-1|14
TGTGCCAGCAGTTCCTATGACAGGGTGGATGAGCAGTTCTTC
CASSSYDRVDEQFF
>NA|few|TRBV7-6|TRBJ2-2|14
TGTGCCAGCAGCCTCAGTTCCTCGGGTAGGGAGCTGTTTTTT
CASSLSSSGRELFF
>TRBD2|few|TRBV7-8|TRBJ2-7|16
TGTGCCAGCAGGTCTAGCGGGAGCCAAAGCTCCTACGAGCAGTACTTC
CASRSSGSQSSYEQYF
>NA|NA|TRBV20-1|TRBJ1-1|14
TGCAGTGCTCTGATCGGGGGGCGGATAACTGAAGCTTTCTTT
CSALIGGRITEAFF
>TRBD1|NA|TRBV7-9|TRBJ2-7|15
TGTGCCAGCAGCCCTTCTAGGGGACAGGGCTCCGAGCAGTACTTC
CASSPSRGQGSEQYF
>NA|NA|TRBV30|TRBJ2-5|13
TGTGCCTGGAGTGTCCGGAGGGGAGAGACCCAGTACTTC
CAWSVRRGETQYF
>NA|NA|TRBV3-1|TRBJ1-1|18
TGTGCCAGCAGCCAATATTGGGGCAGGGGCCCCAGGAACACTGAAGCTTTCTTT
CASSQYWGRGPRNTEAFF
>NA|NA|TRBV7-3|TRBJ2-5|15
TGTGCCAGCAGCTTAAGAGGTTCAGGGCGGGAGACCCAGTACTTC
CASSLRGSGRETQYF
>NA|NA|TRBV20-1|TRBJ2-5|10
TGCAGTGCAGCCCACGAGACCCAGTACTTC
CSAAHETQYF
>NA|NA|TRBV20-1|TRBJ1-2|15
TGCAGTGCTAGGTCTGAAGGCGGGGGCGGCTATGGCTACACCTTC
CSARSEGGGGYGYTF
>NA|few|TRBV7-6|TRBJ1-1|17
TGTGCCAGCAGCTTAGGGAGGTTTCGGCAGAAGGACACTGAAGCTTTCTTT
CASSLGRFRQKDTEAFF
>NA|few|TRBV20-1|TRBJ2-7|12
TGCAGTGCTAGAGATTCCGAGGGCGAGCAGTACTTC
CSARDSEGEQYF
>NA|NA|TRBV20-1|TRBJ2-1|15
TGCAGTGCTAGAACCCCGGACACGCTTTACAATGAGCAGTTCTTC
CSARTPDTLYNEQFF
>TRBD2|NA|TRBV2|TRBJ2-5|16
TGTGCCAGCAGTGCTGTTCGACTAGCGGGGTACGAGACCCAGTACTTC
CASSAVRLAGYETQYF
>NA|NA|TRBV5-1|TRBJ2-7|14
TGCGCCAGCAGTCGCTCGGCAGTGGGTTACGAGCAGTACTTC
CASSRSAVGYEQYF
>TRBD2|NA|TRBV29-1|TRBJ2-3|15
TGCAGCGTTGAGGGGACTAGCGGGGACACAGATACGCAGTATTTT
CSVEGTSGDTDTQYF
>TRBD1|medium-sized|TRBV5-1|TRBJ2-7|15
TGCGCCAGCAGCTTGTCATTTGGACAGGGTGGCGAGCAGTACTTC
CASSLSFGQGGEQYF